Listed below are T cell receptor beta chains from one sample, sequenced in a study of patients and donors after allogeneic stem cell transplantation. TCRdb re-called the RT-PCR reads through MiXCR, storing one row per CDR3 protein. The sample lists 150,000 or so distinct CDR3 sequences, more than 20% occurring once. Sequencing input: blood, either unsorted or a sorted T cell fraction (not recorded which). These receptors came from a human donor who was either an allogeneic HSCT recipient or a stem cell or donor lymphocyte infusion donor (not recorded which). It is not recorded whose cells these are; they may come from a transplant donor. The CDR3 runs from the conserved cysteine through the conserved F or W. The D gene is left open where the match is weak. Expanded clones get a size class; other rows say once, few or many, or leave the size out.

>TRBJ1-1|NA|many|TRBV7-2
CASSLEGSTEAFF
TGTGCCAGCAGCTTAGAGGGGTCCACTGAAGCTTTCTTT
>TRBJ2-1|TRBD1|NA|TRBV5-1
CASSFRDREGDEQFF
TGCGCCAGCAGCTTCCGGGACAGGGAAGGGGATGAGCAGTTCTTC
>TRBJ1-5|NA|NA|TRBV12-3/TRBV12-4
CASSPRPTAGPQHF
TGTGCCAGCAGTCCCCGACCGACTGCAGGGCCCCAGCATTTT
>TRBJ1-3|NA|NA|TRBV12-3/TRBV12-4
CASSPTGSTGSSGNTIYF
TGTGCCAGCAGTCCCACCGGGTCCACGGGGAGCTCTGGAAACACCATATATTTT
>TRBJ2-3|NA|NA|TRBV5-1
CASSLAADGTDTQYF
TGCGCCAGCAGCTTGGCAGCGGACGGTACAGATACGCAGTATTTT
>TRBJ2-3|NA|few|TRBV11-3
CASSLDSRAGISTDTQYF
TGTGCCAGCAGCTTAGATAGTCGCGCGGGAATTTCAACAGATACGCAGTATTTT
>TRBJ1-2|NA|NA|TRBV10-3
CAISDIARRDLLGYTF
TGTGCCATCAGTGATATTGCCAGGAGGGATTTATTAGGCTACACCTTC
>TRBJ2-5|NA|few|TRBV5-1
CASSRTRQETQYF
TGCGCCAGCAGTCGTACGCGGCAAGAGACCCAGTACTTC
>TRBJ1-2|TRBD1|few|TRBV7-9
CASSLPKGQGGGYGYTF
TGTGCCAGCAGCTTACCCAAAGGACAGGGAGGGGGCTATGGCTACACCTTC
>TRBJ2-2|NA|few|TRBV10-3
CAISEGTAGGELFF
TGTGCCATCAGTGAAGGGACGGCAGGCGGGGAGCTGTTTTTT
>TRBJ2-7|NA|NA|TRBV20-1
CSAPAANPSYEQYF
TGCAGTGCTCCGGCGGCCAACCCCTCCTACGAGCAGTACTTC
>TRBJ2-3|NA|NA|TRBV29-1
CSVEAPGTDTQYF
TGCAGCGTGGAGGCCCCTGGCACAGATACGCAGTATTTT
>TRBJ2-1|NA|NA|TRBV20-1
CSATPAIIEQFF
TGCAGTGCTACACCTGCTATCATTGAGCAGTTCTTC
>TRBJ2-1|TRBD2|few|TRBV6-2/TRBV6-3
CASSLPGGPYNEQFF
TGTGCCAGCAGTCTCCCGGGAGGGCCTTACAATGAGCAGTTCTTC
>TRBJ1-1|NA|few|TRBV21-1
CASSKTRTKNTEAFF
TGTGCCAGCAGCAAAACCCGGACCAAGAACACTGAAGCTTTCTTT
>TRBJ1-2|TRBD1|NA|TRBV2
CASRARIGTGKIYGYTF
TGTGCCAGCAGAGCTAGGATAGGGACAGGGAAGATATATGGCTACACCTTC